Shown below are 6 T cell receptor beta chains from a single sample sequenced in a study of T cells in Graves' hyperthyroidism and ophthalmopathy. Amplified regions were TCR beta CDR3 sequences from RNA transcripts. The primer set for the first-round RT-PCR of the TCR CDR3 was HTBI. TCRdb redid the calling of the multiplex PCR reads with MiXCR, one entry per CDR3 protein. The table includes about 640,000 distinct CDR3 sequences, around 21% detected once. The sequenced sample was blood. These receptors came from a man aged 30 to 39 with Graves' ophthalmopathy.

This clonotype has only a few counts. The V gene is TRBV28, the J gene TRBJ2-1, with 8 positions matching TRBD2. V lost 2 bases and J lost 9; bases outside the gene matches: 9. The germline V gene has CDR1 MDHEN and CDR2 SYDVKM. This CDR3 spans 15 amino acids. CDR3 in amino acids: CASSLQAGGLVEQFF. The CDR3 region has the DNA TGTGCCAGCAGTTTACAGGCGGGAGGTTTAGTTGAGCAGTTCTTC.

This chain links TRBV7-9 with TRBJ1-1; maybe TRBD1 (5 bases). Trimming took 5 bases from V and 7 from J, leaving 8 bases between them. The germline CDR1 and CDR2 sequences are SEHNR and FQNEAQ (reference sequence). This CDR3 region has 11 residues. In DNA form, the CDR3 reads TGTGCCAGCAGCCGGGACCTTGAAGCTTTCTTT. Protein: CASSRDLEAFF.

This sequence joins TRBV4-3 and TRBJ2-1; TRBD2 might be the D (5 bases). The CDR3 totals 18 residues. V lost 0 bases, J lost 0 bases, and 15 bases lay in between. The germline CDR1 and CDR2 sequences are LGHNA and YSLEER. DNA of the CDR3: TGCGCCAGCAGCCAAGATCAAGGCGGACTCTACTCCTACAATGAGCAGTTCTTC. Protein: CASSQDQGGLYSYNEQFF.

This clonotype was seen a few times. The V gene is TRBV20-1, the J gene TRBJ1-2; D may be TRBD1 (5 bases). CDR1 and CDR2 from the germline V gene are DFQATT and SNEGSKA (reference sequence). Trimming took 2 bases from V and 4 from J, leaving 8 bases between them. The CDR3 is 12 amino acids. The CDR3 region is CSARLGPYGYTF. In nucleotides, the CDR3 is TGCAGTGCTAGACTGGGACCCTATGGCTACACCTTC.

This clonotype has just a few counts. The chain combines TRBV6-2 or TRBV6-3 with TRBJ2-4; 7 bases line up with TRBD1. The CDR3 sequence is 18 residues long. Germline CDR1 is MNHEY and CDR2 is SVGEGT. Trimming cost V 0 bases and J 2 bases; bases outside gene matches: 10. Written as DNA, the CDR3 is TGTGCCAGCAGTTACTCGAAGCCCCGGGACAGCTCCAAAAACATTCAGTACTTC. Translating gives CASSYSKPRDSSKNIQYF.

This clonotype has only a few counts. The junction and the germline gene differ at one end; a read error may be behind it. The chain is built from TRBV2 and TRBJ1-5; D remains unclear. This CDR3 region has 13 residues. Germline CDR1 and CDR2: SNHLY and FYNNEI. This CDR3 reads CASSIETRQLQHF. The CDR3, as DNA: TGTGCCAGCAGTATAGAGACCAGGCAGCTCCAGCATTTT.